A single T cell receptor beta chain is shown here with its context. This clonotype was detected only a few times. Its antigen target is currently unknown. No base quality values were provided; no much bigger clone lies one nucleotide off. The source of the sample is a study of T-cell memory formation after mild COVID-19 (dated by TCRdb to the early 2020s). With respect to the entire study: Most TCR sequence clusters were specific to one of the two donors. In a couple of donors, T-cell clones that expanded and contracted after mild COVID-19 were followed by sequencing TCRalpha and TCRbeta repertoires longitudinally. Two young, previously healthy adult volunteers, one female and one male, were included in the cohort. The paper as a whole reports these results and caveats: Some responding clones were found in pre-infection memory, which suggests that pre-existing cross-reactive memory T cells took part in the SARS-CoV-2 response. Contracting CD4+ clones were located mainly in the CM and EM memory subsets, whereas CD8+ clones were found to be enriched in EMRA. The second-wave clones that peaked on day 37 were not confirmed to be SARS-CoV-2 specific. Clones that contracted from day 15 to 85 showed balanced CD4/CD8 phenotypes, whereas a second wave of clones that expanded from day 15 to 37 leaned towards CD4+. The study included only a couple of mild cases, and larger cohorts that include severe cases with pre-infection samples were judged to be necessary.

The reads were generated on an Illumina NovaSeq 6000. TCRalpha and TCRbeta cDNA libraries were constructed by 5'RACE with constant-segment primers, with sample barcodes and unique molecular identifiers being introduced. Trizol reagent was used to extract RNA from every sample. The libraries were amplified in two PCR steps, and the second step added a second sample barcode and Illumina TruSeq adapters. Libraries were sequenced on an Illumina NovaSeq with 2 x 150 bp paired-end reads. As for how the authors treated the data: Reads were demultiplexed and collapsed into UMI-guided consensus sequences with migec v1.2.7. Using mixcr v2.1.11, UMI consensuses were aligned to TRA and TRB V and J templates and then assembled into clonotypes. Clonotypes were classified as expanded or contracted when called significant by both edgeR and NoisET, with noise models trained on biological replicates. edgeR calls used a false discovery rate-adjusted p below 0.01 and a log2 fold-change threshold of 1. PCA with hierarchical clustering of max-normalized trajectories of the 1000 most abundant clonotypes was used as exploratory dynamics analysis. The CD4 or CD8 phenotype of responding clones was assigned using the separately sequenced CD4+ and CD8+ repertoires. TCRdb redid the processing of the public reads, applying fastp at Q25 and MiXCR, and retained in-frame beta chains. Rows are unified per CDR3 protein, each entry keeping the most common DNA and genes. The V and J calls reflect TCRdb's pipeline rather than the authors' work. Counted in this sample were hundreds of thousands of distinct CDR3 sequences; roughly 25% of them appeared once. 12% of the sample is in the top ten clones.

Ficoll-Paque density gradient centrifugation was used to isolate PBMCs. Based on the germline V gene, the CDR1 and CDR2 sequences are SGHDN and FVKESK. The CDR3, from cysteine to phenylalanine, totals 12 residues. Kept here is only the CDR3 DNA, which spans 36 bases and is read in frame from base 1. V drops 4 bases and J drops 10 bases, leaving 11 bases in between. Here the chain combines TRBV14 and TRBJ2-1; a weak D assignment points to TRBD1 (5 bases agree). The origin of this receptor is an adult woman who had mild COVID-19 (a few samples of this study predate the infection). The sample titles of this study are shuffled in the database, so cell type and time point are left out; the donor was told from shared clones. The sequenced sample consisted of PBMCs or a T cell subset sorted from them (not recorded which). The DNA sequence reads TGTGCCAGCAGCCGACAGTCCAGAGAGCAGTTCTTC. Its translation is CASSRQSREQFF.